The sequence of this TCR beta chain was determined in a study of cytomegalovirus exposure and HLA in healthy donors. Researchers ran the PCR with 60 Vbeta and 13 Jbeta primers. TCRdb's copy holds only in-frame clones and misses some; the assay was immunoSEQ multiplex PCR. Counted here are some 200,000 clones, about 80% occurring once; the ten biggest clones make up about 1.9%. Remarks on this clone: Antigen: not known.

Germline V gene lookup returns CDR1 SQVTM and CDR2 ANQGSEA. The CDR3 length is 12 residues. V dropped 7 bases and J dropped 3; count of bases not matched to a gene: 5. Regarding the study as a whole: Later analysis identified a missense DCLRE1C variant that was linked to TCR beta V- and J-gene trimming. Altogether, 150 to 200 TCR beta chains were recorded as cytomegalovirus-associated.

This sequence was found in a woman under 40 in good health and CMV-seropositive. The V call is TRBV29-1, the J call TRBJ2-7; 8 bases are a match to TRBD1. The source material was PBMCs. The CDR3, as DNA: TGCAGCGCTCAGACAGGGGTCTACGAGCAGTACTTC. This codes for CSAQTGVYEQYF.